This T cell receptor beta chain was sequenced for a study of human T cells and chemical hapten exposure. Study-wide results and limits: Significantly more large CDR3 similarity clusters were formed by expanded TCRs than by controls.

Per germline, CDR1 MDHEN and CDR2 SYDVKM. The CDR3 spans 14 residues. V was trimmed by 5 bases and J by 0 bases, leaving 11 bases between them. Time point noted: patch test 1, 2 weeks after DPC sensitization. Treatment in this sample: therapeutic diphenylcyclopropenone sensitization with weekly scalp DPC. TCRdb fed the RACE reads into MiXCR, producing one record per CDR3 protein. This table holds about 120,000 distinct CDR3 sequences, roughly 15% found once. This clonotype was seen only a few times. Its antigen is not known. The material sequenced was whole blood, taken in connection with sensitization to the hapten diphenylcyclopropenone (DPC). This chain links TRBV28 with TRBJ2-7; no clear D. The source of this sequence is a man younger than 30 with alopecia areata. Some clones in this sample may be carry-over from other donors' samples. The chain's CDR3 is CASSKDRSSYEQYF. Written as DNA, the CDR3 is TGTGCCAGCAGTAAGGACCGGAGCTCCTACGAGCAGTACTTC.